A selection of T cell receptor beta chains follows, all from one sample in a study of response to subunit inactivated influenza vaccine. Each CDR3 protein gets one entry after TCRdb re-called the RT-PCR reads with MiXCR. The sample holds 450,000 to 550,000 distinct CDR3 sequences, around 25% seen once. The starting material was CD4+ T cells sorted from PBMCs, obtained 5 days after vaccination. The receptors come from a man aged 45-60 years who received an inactivated influenza vaccine. Each CDR3 is given with its conserved first and last residue. Fields, in order: D gene, CDR3 length, V gene, J gene, CDR3 protein. A D gene is named only where the DNA matches it firmly.

d_call: .; cdr3_length: 10; v_call: TRBV14; j_call: TRBJ2-2; cdr3_aa: CASKGGELFF
d_call: .; cdr3_length: 13; v_call: TRBV29-1; j_call: TRBJ2-1; cdr3_aa: CSVGKSSYNEQFF
d_call: TRBD2; cdr3_length: 16; v_call: TRBV20-1; j_call: TRBJ2-1; cdr3_aa: CSAPSRGGREYNEQFF
d_call: TRBD2; cdr3_length: 14; v_call: TRBV28; j_call: TRBJ2-7; cdr3_aa: CASSLSGKRYEQYF
d_call: .; cdr3_length: 14; v_call: TRBV28; j_call: TRBJ2-3; cdr3_aa: CASSKTGLTDTQYF
d_call: TRBD1; cdr3_length: 14; v_call: TRBV20-1; j_call: TRBJ2-7; cdr3_aa: CSAREPMGQYEQYF
d_call: TRBD1; cdr3_length: 14; v_call: TRBV12-3/TRBV12-4; j_call: TRBJ1-5; cdr3_aa: CASSRTGGRQPQHF
d_call: .; cdr3_length: 12; v_call: TRBV12-3/TRBV12-4; j_call: TRBJ1-2; cdr3_aa: CASSLVDSGYTF
d_call: .; cdr3_length: 16; v_call: TRBV4-3; j_call: TRBJ2-2; cdr3_aa: CASSQPTGFSSGELFF
d_call: TRBD1; cdr3_length: 15; v_call: TRBV12-3/TRBV12-4; j_call: TRBJ2-7; cdr3_aa: CASSLTGTGTYEQYF
d_call: TRBD1; cdr3_length: 14; v_call: TRBV3-1; j_call: TRBJ1-2; cdr3_aa: CASSQDPTGNGYTF
d_call: .; cdr3_length: 15; v_call: TRBV7-2; j_call: TRBJ2-3; cdr3_aa: CASSWVMANTDTQYF
d_call: TRBD2; cdr3_length: 14; v_call: TRBV14; j_call: TRBJ2-1; cdr3_aa: CASSQGGLADEQFF
d_call: TRBD2; cdr3_length: 14; v_call: TRBV12-3/TRBV12-4; j_call: TRBJ2-7; cdr3_aa: CASSLAGGSYEQYF
d_call: .; cdr3_length: 15; v_call: TRBV5-1; j_call: TRBJ2-5; cdr3_aa: CASSLPAGSRETQYF
d_call: .; cdr3_length: 14; v_call: TRBV10-3; j_call: TRBJ2-5; cdr3_aa: CAISEGGAEETQYF
d_call: TRBD1; cdr3_length: 15; v_call: TRBV12-3/TRBV12-4; j_call: TRBJ1-5; cdr3_aa: CASSSGGLGNQPQHF
d_call: .; cdr3_length: 13; v_call: TRBV12-3/TRBV12-4; j_call: TRBJ2-1; cdr3_aa: CASSLVPNTGQFF
d_call: .; cdr3_length: 13; v_call: TRBV4-2; j_call: TRBJ2-7; cdr3_aa: CASSPPEPYEQYF
d_call: TRBD2; cdr3_length: 14; v_call: TRBV4-3; j_call: TRBJ2-3; cdr3_aa: CASSKTSAGGTQYF
d_call: TRBD1; cdr3_length: 17; v_call: TRBV11-3; j_call: TRBJ2-2; cdr3_aa: CASSKGQGAFRTGELFF
d_call: .; cdr3_length: 15; v_call: TRBV30; j_call: TRBJ2-2; cdr3_aa: CAWSEAGLNTGELFF
d_call: .; cdr3_length: 16; v_call: TRBV12-3/TRBV12-4; j_call: TRBJ1-5; cdr3_aa: CASSLGIGNSNQPQHF
d_call: .; cdr3_length: 13; v_call: TRBV5-1; j_call: TRBJ2-7; cdr3_aa: CASSFLGDYEQYF
d_call: TRBD1; cdr3_length: 12; v_call: TRBV3-1; j_call: TRBJ2-7; cdr3_aa: CASSQARGTQYF
d_call: TRBD1; cdr3_length: 17; v_call: TRBV6-2/TRBV6-3; j_call: TRBJ1-1; cdr3_aa: CASSYSNRGFINTEAFF
d_call: .; cdr3_length: 11; v_call: TRBV20-1; j_call: TRBJ2-7; cdr3_aa: CSAARAYEQYF
d_call: .; cdr3_length: 15; v_call: TRBV20-1; j_call: TRBJ2-1; cdr3_aa: CSASWVSGGQHEQFF
d_call: TRBD2; cdr3_length: 15; v_call: TRBV29-1; j_call: TRBJ2-1; cdr3_aa: CSVEVSGSAWNEQFF
d_call: TRBD1; cdr3_length: 18; v_call: TRBV27; j_call: TRBJ2-7; cdr3_aa: CASSSLLRDRGSSYEQYF
d_call: .; cdr3_length: 14; v_call: TRBV29-1; j_call: TRBJ2-3; cdr3_aa: CSVESPGSTDTQYF
d_call: TRBD1; cdr3_length: 16; v_call: TRBV12-3/TRBV12-4; j_call: TRBJ2-1; cdr3_aa: CASRQGQGVLKNEQFF
d_call: TRBD1; cdr3_length: 14; v_call: TRBV5-1; j_call: TRBJ1-3; cdr3_aa: CASRPTGAGNTIYF
d_call: .; cdr3_length: 13; v_call: TRBV7-2; j_call: TRBJ2-7; cdr3_aa: CASSPGTRYEQYF
d_call: .; cdr3_length: 14; v_call: TRBV5-1; j_call: TRBJ2-7; cdr3_aa: CASSPQVSSYEQYF
d_call: .; cdr3_length: 15; v_call: TRBV25-1; j_call: TRBJ2-7; cdr3_aa: CASSEPGLRAYEQYF
d_call: TRBD1; cdr3_length: 15; v_call: TRBV7-2; j_call: TRBJ2-7; cdr3_aa: CASSLADRARYEQYF